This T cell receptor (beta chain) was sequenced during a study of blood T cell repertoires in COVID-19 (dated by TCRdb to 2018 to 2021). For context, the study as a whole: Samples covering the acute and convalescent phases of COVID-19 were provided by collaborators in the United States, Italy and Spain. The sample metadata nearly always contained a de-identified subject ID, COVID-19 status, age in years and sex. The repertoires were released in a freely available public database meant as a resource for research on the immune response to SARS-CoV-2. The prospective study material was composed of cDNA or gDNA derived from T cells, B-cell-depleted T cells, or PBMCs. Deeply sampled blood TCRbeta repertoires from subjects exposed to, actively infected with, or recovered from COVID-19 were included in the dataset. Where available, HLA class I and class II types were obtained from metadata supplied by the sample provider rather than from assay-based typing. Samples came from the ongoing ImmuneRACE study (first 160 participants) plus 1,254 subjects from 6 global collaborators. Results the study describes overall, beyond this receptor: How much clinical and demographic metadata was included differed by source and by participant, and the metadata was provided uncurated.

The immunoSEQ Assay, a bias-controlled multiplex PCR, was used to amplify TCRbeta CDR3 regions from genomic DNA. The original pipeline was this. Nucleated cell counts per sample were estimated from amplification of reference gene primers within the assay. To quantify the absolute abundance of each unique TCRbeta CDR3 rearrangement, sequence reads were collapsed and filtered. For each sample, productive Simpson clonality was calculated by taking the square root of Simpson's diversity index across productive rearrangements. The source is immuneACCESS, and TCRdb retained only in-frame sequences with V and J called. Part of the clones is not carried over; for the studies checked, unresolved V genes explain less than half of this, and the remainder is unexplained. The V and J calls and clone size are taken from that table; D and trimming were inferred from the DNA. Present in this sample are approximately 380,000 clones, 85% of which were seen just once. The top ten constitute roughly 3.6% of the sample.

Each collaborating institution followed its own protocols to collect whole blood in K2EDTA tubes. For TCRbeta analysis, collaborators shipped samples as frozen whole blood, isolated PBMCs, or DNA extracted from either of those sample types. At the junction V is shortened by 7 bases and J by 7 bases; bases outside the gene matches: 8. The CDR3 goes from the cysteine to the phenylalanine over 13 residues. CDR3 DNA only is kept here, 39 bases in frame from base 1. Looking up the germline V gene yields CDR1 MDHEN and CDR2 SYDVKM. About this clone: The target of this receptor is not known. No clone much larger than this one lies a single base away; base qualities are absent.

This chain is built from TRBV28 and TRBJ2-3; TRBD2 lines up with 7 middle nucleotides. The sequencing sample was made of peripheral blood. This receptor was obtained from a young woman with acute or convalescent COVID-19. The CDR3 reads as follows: CASMKREANTQYF. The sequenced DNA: TGTGCCAGCATGAAACGGGAGGCCAATACGCAGTATTTT.